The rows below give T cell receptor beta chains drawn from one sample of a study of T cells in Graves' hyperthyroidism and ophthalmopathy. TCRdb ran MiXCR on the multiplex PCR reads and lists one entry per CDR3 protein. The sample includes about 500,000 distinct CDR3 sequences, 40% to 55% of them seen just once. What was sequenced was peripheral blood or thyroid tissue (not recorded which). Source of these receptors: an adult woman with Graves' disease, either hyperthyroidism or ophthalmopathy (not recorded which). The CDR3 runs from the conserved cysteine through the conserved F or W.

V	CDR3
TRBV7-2	CASSLLGGPRGEQYF
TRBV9	CASSVGTPGNTIYF
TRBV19	CASKLDRTYSNQPQHF
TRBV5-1	CASSVGQGAETQYF
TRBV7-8	CASSLISWTGPQYEQYF
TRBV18	CASSDQTGTSLSYEQYF
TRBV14	CASRQSSLNTGELFF
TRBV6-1	CASSVGGGRETQYF
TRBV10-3	CAISETQVYGYTF
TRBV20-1	CSAREETGSYEQYF
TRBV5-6	CASSSGSRPQYF
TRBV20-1	CSAKGQGISPLHF
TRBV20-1	CSAVSGTSGADGYTF
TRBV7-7	CASSLGQATGELFF
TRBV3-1	CASSQERLETQYF
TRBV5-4	CASSNGGLGGVETQYF
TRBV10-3	CAIRIRDRENYGYTF
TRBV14	CASSLGIAGITGELFF
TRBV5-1	CASSLAADRETQYF
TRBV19	CASSLTSLAGARETQYF
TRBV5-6	CASSRSGRAGTDTQYF
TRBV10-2	CASSEEDVHVYF
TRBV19	CGTPWPNNEQFF
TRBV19	CASSFFRASGTEAFF
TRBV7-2	CASTLREGGPPGELFF
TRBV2	CASSGDIGRNEKLFF
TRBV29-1	CSAATGPGAYEQYF
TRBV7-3	CASSAGLADYNEQFF
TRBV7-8	CASSRSHDRAGGELYF
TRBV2	CASSEALREGGKLFF
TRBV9	CASSQTGTYQPQHF
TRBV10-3	CAISQGNSLETQYF
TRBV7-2	CASSPAIAGGPVETQYF
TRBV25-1	CASSEQETYGYTF
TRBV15	CATSRDLGVGEKLFF
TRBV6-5	CASKGQPNQNYGYTF
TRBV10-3	CAIVGGDEKLYF
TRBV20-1	CSARDISNTEAFF
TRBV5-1	CASPSSHLAGGEKSYEQYF
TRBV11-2	CASSLITQTQYF
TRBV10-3	CATNTGTSAPSQDEQYF